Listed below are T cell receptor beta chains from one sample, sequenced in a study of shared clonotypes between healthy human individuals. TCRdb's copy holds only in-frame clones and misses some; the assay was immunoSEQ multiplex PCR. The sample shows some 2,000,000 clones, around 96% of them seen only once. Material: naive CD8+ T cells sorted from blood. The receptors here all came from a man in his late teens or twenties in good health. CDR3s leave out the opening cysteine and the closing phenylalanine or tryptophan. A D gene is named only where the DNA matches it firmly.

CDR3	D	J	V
ASLGGANVLT	.	TRBJ2-6	TRBV10-3
ASSGTKETQY	TRBD2	TRBJ2-5	TRBV7-9
ASSVGDSLNTEAF	TRBD1	TRBJ1-1	TRBV9
ASSLAEGLPGYEQY	.	TRBJ2-7	TRBV5-6
AISESGNMNTEAF	.	TRBJ1-1	TRBV10-3
ASSGGGASETFQETQY	.	TRBJ2-5	TRBV2
ASSVGPDTGELF	.	TRBJ2-2	TRBV9
ASSYRSGHTEAF	.	TRBJ1-1	TRBV6-5
ASSSSGSYYEQY	.	TRBJ2-7	TRBV27
ASSESDYEQY	.	TRBJ2-7	TRBV2
AIMEQSGEQY	.	TRBJ2-7	TRBV10-3
ASSLGTGVSYEQY	TRBD1	TRBJ2-7	TRBV11-2
SARDGQPQH	.	TRBJ1-5	TRBV29-1
ASSRQVSGELF	.	TRBJ2-2	TRBV7-7
ASSSGWGGNNEQF	TRBD2	TRBJ2-1	TRBV5-4
ATTVNTGELF	.	TRBJ2-2	TRBV4-2
ASKGGNTEAF	.	TRBJ1-1	TRBV27
ASSLEGTSPTDTQY	TRBD2	TRBJ2-3	TRBV11-2
ASSSLEAGGYTDTQY	TRBD2	TRBJ2-3	TRBV5-1
ASSETRAEAF	.	TRBJ1-1	TRBV6-1
ASSSWDRSSGNTIY	TRBD1	TRBJ1-3	TRBV28
ATSAASTDTQY	.	TRBJ2-3	TRBV15
ASSPWTGTSSYNSPLH	TRBD1	TRBJ1-6	TRBV9
ASSPRRQSYGYT	.	TRBJ1-2	TRBV4-1
ASSPYLDQETQY	.	TRBJ2-5	TRBV6-5
ASKTSGDYNEQF	TRBD2	TRBJ2-1	TRBV7-9